This T cell receptor (beta chain) was obtained from a study of human T cells and chemical hapten exposure. At the level of the study: The patients, most of them female, presented with alopecia areata, totalis or universalis.

Ten or more counts support this clonotype. The antigen is not known. Individual cDNA molecules each carried unique molecular identifiers attached by the library. TCRdb recomputed calls from the RACE reads with MiXCR, one row per CDR3 protein. This table holds 380,000 or so distinct CDR3 sequences, approximately 5.1% found once. Sample time point: patch test 1, 2 weeks after DPC sensitization. Treatment described: therapeutic diphenylcyclopropenone sensitization with weekly scalp DPC. The study's findings and limits: Because they had alopecia, donors may respond immunologically unlike healthy people. Against controls, expanded TCRs gave rise to significantly more large CDR3 similarity clusters.

CDR1 is DFQATT and CDR2 is SNEGSKA in the germline V gene (reference sequence). CDR3 size: 16 residues. The junction had 12 bases not matched to a gene; V was cut back by 6 bases and J by 2 bases. The receptor was isolated from a woman in her fifties or sixties with alopecia areata. Some clones in this sample may be carry-over from other donors' samples. V is TRBV20-1 and J is TRBJ1-5; 8 nucleotides line up with TRBD1. The sequencing here drew on whole blood, taken in connection with sensitization to the hapten diphenylcyclopropenone (DPC). DNA for the CDR3: TGCAGTGCCCCGTTCAGGGGGCAAGCGGGCAATCAGCCCCAGCATTTT. Protein: CSAPFRGQAGNQPQHF.